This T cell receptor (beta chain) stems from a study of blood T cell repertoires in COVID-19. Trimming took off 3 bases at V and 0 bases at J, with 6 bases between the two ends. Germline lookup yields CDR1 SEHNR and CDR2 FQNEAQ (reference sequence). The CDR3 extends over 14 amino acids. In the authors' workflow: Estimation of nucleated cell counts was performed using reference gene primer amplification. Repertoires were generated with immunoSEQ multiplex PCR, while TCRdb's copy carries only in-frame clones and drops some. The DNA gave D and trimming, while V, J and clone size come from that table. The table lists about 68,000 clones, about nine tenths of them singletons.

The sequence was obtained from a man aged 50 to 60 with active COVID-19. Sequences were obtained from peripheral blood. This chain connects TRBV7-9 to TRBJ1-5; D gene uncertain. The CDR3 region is CASSFGVSNQPQHF. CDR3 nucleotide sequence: TGTGCCAGCAGCTTCGGAGTTAGCAATCAGCCCCAGCATTTT.